The TCR beta chain described here comes from a study of Graves' ophthalmopathy and Graves' hyperthyroidism. Study-wide points: For separating ophthalmopathy from stable hyperthyroidism, a 13-signature model gave 87.88% sensitivity and roughly 83% specificity.

Newly diagnosed, the hyperthyroidism patients had under 2 months' duration and were aged 18 to 65. Notes on this clonotype: Its antigen is unknown.

Investigators amplified TCR beta CDR3 regions from RNA transcripts. RT-PCR with HTBI primers came first, then second-round multiplex PCR. Each CDR3 protein is one row after TCRdb ran MiXCR on the multiplex PCR reads. The sample lists over a million distinct CDR3 sequences, 36% occurring once. Per the germline V gene, CDR1 is MNHEY and CDR2 is SVGAGI. CDR3 length equals 13 residues. The germline V and J ends were trimmed by 0 bases and 3 bases, with 6 bases remaining between them. V and J are TRBV6-5 and TRBJ2-7; D not resolved. The origin of this receptor is an adult man with Graves' hyperthyroidism. The sequenced material came from peripheral blood or thyroid tissue (not recorded which). CDR3 protein: CASSYSNVYEQYF. In DNA, the CDR3 is TGTGCCAGCAGTTACTCGAACGTCTACGAGCAGTACTTC.